This T cell receptor (beta chain) was identified during a study of shared clonotypes between healthy human individuals. TCRdb's copy holds only in-frame clones and misses some; the assay was immunoSEQ multiplex PCR. The sample records roughly 1,100,000 clones, around 74% being singletons. Splitting of CD4+ cells produced CD45RA+ naive and CD45RA-negative memory subsets. V was clipped by 3 bases and J by 2 bases; unmatched bases: 5. Germline V CDR1 and CDR2: SQVTM, ANQGSEA. This CDR3 contains 14 residues. The sequencing sample was made of memory CD4+ T cells sorted from blood. The subset here: CD45RA-negative fraction. The sequence was obtained from a man younger than 35 in good health. The chain recombines TRBV29-1 with TRBJ2-7; 9 bases map to TRBD1. The CDR3 loop is CSVEDGTGTYEQYF. The CDR3 DNA sequence: TGCAGCGTTGAGGACGGGACAGGGACCTACGAGCAGTACTTC.